These T cell receptor beta chains were read from a single sample in a study of shared T cell receptors in the human thymus. The data were produced by immunoSEQ multiplex PCR, yet TCRdb's version contains in-frame clones alone and is incomplete. This table has approximately 580,000 clones, approximately 80% appearing once. These data were likewise used in another study, on human thymus T cells.

The sequenced sample was thymocytes. Source of these receptors: a boy in the first two years of life with a congenital heart defect. Both conserved end residues are part of each CDR3. Each record gives: CDR3 DNA, CDR3 protein, D gene, V gene, J gene, clone size. The D gene is left open where the match is weak. Expanded clones get a size class; other rows say once, few or many, or leave the size out.

TGTGCCAGCAGTGCCGCGACAGGACAGGGGGCCGGAAACATTCAGTACTTC	CASSAATGQGAGNIQYF	TRBD1	TRBV25-1	TRBJ2-4	few
TGTGCCAGCAGGACGGGGAACACTGAAGCTTTCTTT	CASRTGNTEAFF	-	TRBV27	TRBJ1-1	-
TGTGCCAGCAGCCCCCGGGACAGGGGAAAGACCCAGTACTTC	CASSPRDRGKTQYF	TRBD1	TRBV27	TRBJ2-5	-
TGTGCCAGCAGCTTAGGGGACAGGGTAAAGGGCTACACCTTC	CASSLGDRVKGYTF	TRBD1	TRBV13	TRBJ1-2	-
TGTGCCAGCAGTGTTAGCGGGAGTTATTCAGTGGAAGAGACCCAGTACTTC	CASSVSGSYSVEETQYF	TRBD2	TRBV2	TRBJ2-5	-
TGTGCCAGCAGCTTAAATCAGCGGGAGGCCCCCTACGAGCAGTACTTC	CASSLNQREAPYEQYF	TRBD2	TRBV11-3	TRBJ2-7	-
TGTGCCAGCAGACAAGATAGGGGAAGACCGGCAGGGGCGGCCTACGAGCAGTACTTC	CASRQDRGRPAGAAYEQYF	-	TRBV7-2	TRBJ2-7	-
TGTGCCAGCAGTTTATCCCTAGCGGTTCAAGAGACCCAGTACTTC	CASSLSLAVQETQYF	TRBD2	TRBV6-5	TRBJ2-5	-
TGTGCCAGCAGCTCAGTGGACAGGGGTAAGGACGAGCAGTACTTC	CASSSVDRGKDEQYF	TRBD1	TRBV7-9	TRBJ2-7	-
TGTGCCAGCAGTGCACACCTCATGGGACATCTGAGGCCCAACTACGAGCAGTACTTC	CASSAHLMGHLRPNYEQYF	-	TRBV27	TRBJ2-7	-
TGCGCCAGCAGCTTGGATCCTAGCGGACGATACAATGAGCAGTTCTTC	CASSLDPSGRYNEQFF	TRBD2	TRBV5-1	TRBJ2-1	-
TGTGCCAGTAGTGTGACAGGAGCCCTGAACACTGAAGCTTTCTTT	CASSVTGALNTEAFF	-	TRBV19	TRBJ1-1	-
TGTGCCAGCAGTCCCGGGACTAGCGGCTACGAGCAGTACTTC	CASSPGTSGYEQYF	TRBD2	TRBV6-1	TRBJ2-7	-